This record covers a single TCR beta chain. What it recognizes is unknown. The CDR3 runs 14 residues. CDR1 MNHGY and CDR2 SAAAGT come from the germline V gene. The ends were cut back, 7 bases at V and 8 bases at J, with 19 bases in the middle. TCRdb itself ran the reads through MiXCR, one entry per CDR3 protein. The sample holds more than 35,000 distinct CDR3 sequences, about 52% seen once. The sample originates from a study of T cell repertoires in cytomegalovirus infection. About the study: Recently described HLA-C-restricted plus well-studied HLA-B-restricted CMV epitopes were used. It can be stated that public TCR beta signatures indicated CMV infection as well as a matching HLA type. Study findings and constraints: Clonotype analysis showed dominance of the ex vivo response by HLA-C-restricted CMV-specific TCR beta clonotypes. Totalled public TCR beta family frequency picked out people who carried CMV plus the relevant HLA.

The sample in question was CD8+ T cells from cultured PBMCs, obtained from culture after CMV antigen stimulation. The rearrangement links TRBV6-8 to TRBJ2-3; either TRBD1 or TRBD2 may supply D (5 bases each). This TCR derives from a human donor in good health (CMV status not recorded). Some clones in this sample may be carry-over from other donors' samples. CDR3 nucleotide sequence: TGTGCCAGCAACCCAAGAGGGGTTAAGGTTACGCAGTATTTT. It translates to CASNPRGVKVTQYF.